This is a list of T cell receptor beta chains from one sample in a study of CD8 T cells in Susac syndrome. Each CDR3 protein gets one entry after TCRdb re-called the immunoSEQ multiplex PCR reads with MiXCR. Seen here are fewer than 90,000 distinct CDR3 sequences, over 85% observed once, and the top ten hold less than 0.95%. Sequencing was performed on CD8+ T cells from PBMCs. The receptors stem from a human donor with Susac syndrome. CDR3s include the opening cysteine and the closing phenylalanine or tryptophan. Fields, in order: V gene, CDR3 length, D gene, CDR3 protein. D genes are given only for firm matches.

>TRBV27|14|-
CASRPRGNTGELFF
>TRBV7-2|13|-
CASSMDNQETQYF
>TRBV7-2|13|TRBD2
CASSFSGGDEQYF
>TRBV20-1|19|TRBD1
CSARDSSWGQETMNTEAFF
>TRBV27|15|-
CASRQFLETDETQYF
>TRBV15|14|-
CATSPKAPPMPQYF
>TRBV14|14|-
CASSPGASYNEQFF
>TRBV5-6|14|-
CASSPLRELVEQFF
>TRBV3-1|15|TRBD2
CASSQDLLAGIEQFF
>TRBV9|11|-
CASSTGGGYTF
>TRBV4-3|18|TRBD2
CASSQDSLAGGPTHEQYF
>TRBV7-8|14|-
CASSFAVDRETQYF
>TRBV24-1|17|TRBD2
CATSDLRVPGGKETQYF
>TRBV7-9|15|-
CASSLVTVRLPEQYF
>TRBV4-3|16|TRBD2
CASSHLTGGSSYEQYF
>TRBV27|15|TRBD2
CASSFHSGSPGELFF
>TRBV30|13|TRBD2
CAWTFTVAGGPVF
>TRBV6-5|11|-
CASSRTDGWDF
>TRBV4-3|15|-
CASSQGRGGVYEQYF
>TRBV29-1|12|-
CSVYGGGETQYF
>TRBV7-2|17|-
CASSSSDYEADQETQYF
>TRBV20-1|16|-
CSASEQGFSSYNEQFF
>TRBV15|17|-
CATSRDSLSWGQETQYF
>TRBV5-4|15|-
CASSPSGTSNTEAFF
>TRBV19|13|-
CATEGQINYGYTF
>TRBV20-1|14|-
CSARGRGSGNTIYF
>TRBV12-3/TRBV12-4|14|-
CASSSSLGTGELFF
>TRBV29-1|11|-
CSVRGSYEQYF
>TRBV3-1|16|-
CASSHLGTASSYEQYF
>TRBV2|14|TRBD2
CASHPGLASYEQYF
>TRBV7-8|14|-
CASSPRRNQETQYF
>TRBV4-1|17|-
CASSQDKGTRPNTEAFF
>TRBV12-3/TRBV12-4|14|-
CASRQTNGWDEQFF
>TRBV5-6|11|-
CASSLWDTQYF
>TRBV30|15|-
CAWSPPDREGGEQYF
>TRBV4-1|16|-
CASSPARQGVPYGYTF
>TRBV4-3|15|-
CASSSWGGRDEKLFF
>TRBV4-3|18|TRBD2
CASSQEIRLAGGNGELFF
>TRBV28|16|TRBD2
CASSLMAGGPQETQYF
>TRBV30|14|TRBD1
CAWSTGTGLYEQYF